This TCR beta chain was obtained from a study of identical twins. TCRdb re-derived calls from the 5' RACE reads in MiXCR, one entry per CDR3 protein. The sample yields 200,000 to 250,000 distinct CDR3 sequences, about 7% seen once. This clonotype occurred many times. Healthy Caucasians made up all donors. Germline V gene data show CDR1 as SGHRS and CDR2 as YFSETQ. CDR3 length equals 13 residues. V lost 0 bases, J lost 1 base, and 4 bases lay in between. The data were also submitted as part of a second study, on yellow fever vaccine responses in identical twins. Per that study: Reported findings indicate that twins' vaccine T cell responses seemed partially convergent, partially personalized.

The genes are TRBV5-1 and TRBJ2-5, with D uncertain. Specimen: memory (CD45RO+) T cells sorted from blood. The TCR comes from a woman under 30 in good health. This chain's CDR3 is CASSLVVQETQYF. CDR3 DNA: TGCGCCAGCAGCTTGGTTGTCCAAGAGACCCAGTACTTC.